This TCR beta chain was captured by sequencing in a study of blood T cell repertoires in COVID-19. Background on the study: Both acute and convalescent COVID-19 samples were obtained from the United States, Italy and Spain. Sample material is recorded as cDNA or gDNA derived from T cells, B-cell-depleted T cells, or PBMCs.

The assay was immunoSEQ multiplex PCR, and TCRdb's table has in-frame clones only and misses some. The sample yields over 70,000 clones, 91% seen once. This clone was detected ten times or more. Source material: peripheral blood. This TCR came from a human donor with active COVID-19. The donor label of this sample is uncertain.

The CDR3 nucleotides read TGTGCCAGCAGTGAATTTGGCGGGGGGGCCTACAATGAGCAGTTCTTC. The encoded protein is CASSEFGGGAYNEQFF. This sequence joins TRBV6-1 and TRBJ2-1, with 9 bases identical to TRBD2. The CDR3 has 16 amino acids. V shed 2 bases, J shed 2 bases, and the junction held 4 bases outside the gene matches. Germline loops: CDR1 MNHNS, CDR2 SASEGT.